One T cell receptor (beta chain) is described in this entry. The CDR3 sequence is 17 residues long. Germline CDR1 MDHEN, CDR2 SYDVKM. J was trimmed by 6 bases and V by 5 bases; bases with no gene match: 11. These data belong to a study of blood T cell repertoires in COVID-19. Original processing methods: It was from reference gene primer amplification that nucleated cell counts were estimated. Method: immunoSEQ multiplex PCR; TCRdb's copy keeps in-frame clones and lacks some. That table furnishes V, J and clone size, whereas the DNA furnished D and trimming. This sample carries about 14,000 clones, 65% to 90% of them seen once, and the ten largest clones take roughly 30%.

The V gene is TRBV28, the J gene TRBJ2-1, with 12 bases aligning to TRBD2. This receptor was identified in a woman aged 50 to 60 with active or convalescent COVID-19. The sequencing sample was made of peripheral blood. The CDR3 here is CASSGYWTSGIRNEQFF. The CDR3 region has the DNA TGTGCCAGCAGTGGCTACTGGACTAGCGGGATTCGCAATGAGCAGTTCTTC.